These 18 T cell receptor beta chains came from one sample sequenced in a study of T cell responses to AZD1222 COVID-19 vaccine. This table comes from immunoSEQ multiplex PCR, and its TCRdb copy is limited to in-frame clones, with some not included. The table has roughly 100,000 clones, approximately 89% seen once. The material sequenced was peripheral blood, taken on day 0 of AZD1222 vaccination. The receptors here all came from an adult in good health.

This clone was detected ten times or more. Other DNA sequences in the same sample also yield this CDR3. This chain joins TRBV27 and TRBJ1-5; D might be TRBD1 (5 bases). The CDR3 is 14 residues long. The germline V gene encodes CDR1 MNHEY and CDR2 SMNVEV (reference sequence). Trimming cost V 4 bases and J 2 bases, with 9 bases left between them. CDR3 bases: TGTGCCAGCAGTTGGATGGGGGGCAATCAGCCCCAGCATTTT. Translated, it gives CASSWMGGNQPQHF.

The chain carries TRBV3-1 (or the pseudogene TRBV3-2) and TRBJ2-7; either TRBD1 or TRBD2 may fit D (5 bases each). The CDR3 is 14 residues long. The germline V and J ends were trimmed by 6 bases and 0 bases, with 12 bases remaining between them. Germline values: CDR1 LGHDT, CDR2 YNNKEL (reference sequence). CDR3 residues: CASRKEGTSYEQYF. The CDR3 DNA reads as TGTGCCAGCAGAAAAGAGGGGACCTCCTACGAGCAGTACTTC.

The CDR3 here is CASSPQPGTGYNLGSPLHF. The CDR3 nucleotides are TGTGCCAGCAGCCCCCAACCCGGGACAGGGTACAATCTAGGTTCACCCCTCCACTTT. The V call is TRBV9, the J call TRBJ1-6, with TRBD1 identical over 9 bases. CDR1 is SGDLS, CDR2 YYNGEE, per germline. Trimming removed 4 bases from V and 9 bases from J; junction bases left unmatched: 20. CDR3 length equals 19 residues.

V usage is TRBV11-2 and J usage is TRBJ2-7; a possible D gene is TRBD1 (6 bases). The germline V gene has CDR1 SGHAT and CDR2 FQNNGV. The CDR3 is made up of 17 amino acids. The V end was cut by 5 bases, the J end by 3 bases, with 23 bases between. The CDR3 DNA follows: TGTGCCAGCAGCCGCCCCCCGCTAGTGGGGGCCTACTACGAGCAGTACTTC. This gives the protein CASSRPPLVGAYYEQYF.

The V and J genes are TRBV5-1 and TRBJ2-7, with D possibly matching TRBD2 (7 bases). The ends were cut back, 4 bases at V and 0 bases at J, with 20 bases in the middle. The CDR3 has 17 amino acids. CDR1 and CDR2 from the germline V gene are SGHRS and YFSETQ. This CDR3 is CASSRSGGGGHSYEQYF. The CDR3 DNA sequence: TGCGCCAGCAGCCGTAGCGGAGGCGGGGGACACTCCTACGAGCAGTACTTC. Using reference TRBV5-1 and TRBJ2-7 for the parts outside the CDR3, the full variable domain is KAGVTQTPRYLIKTRGQQVTLSCSPISGHRSVSWYQQTPGQGLQFLFEYFSETQRNKGNFPGRFSGRQFSNSRSEMNVSTLELGDSALYLCASSRSGGGGHSYEQYFGPGTRLTVT.

The rearrangement joins TRBV7-2 to TRBJ1-2; D not resolved. Trimming took 3 bases from V and 4 from J, leaving 12 bases between them. There are 14 residues in the CDR3. CDR1 SGHTA and CDR2 FQGNSA come from the germline V gene. The CDR3 DNA is TGTGCCAGCAGCTTGGACTACGTTCGCTATGGCTACACCTTC. This translates into CASSLDYVRYGYTF.

CDR3 amino acids: CASSSLRGDNPQYF. The DNA for the CDR3 is TGTGCCAGCAGCTCCCTACGGGGGGACAATCCGCAGTATTTT. The chain has TRBV14 and TRBJ2-3; tentative D call: TRBD2 (7 bases). This CDR3 has 14 amino acids. Germline values: CDR1 SGHDN, CDR2 FVKESK. V dropped 5 bases and J dropped 10 bases, with 19 bases sitting between them.

This clone was recorded only once. This chain connects TRBV6-1 to TRBJ1-1; 9 positions agree with TRBD1. The CDR3 runs to 15 residues. Unmatched junction bases numbered 4, after V lost 2 bases and J lost 3 bases. CDR1 and CDR2 (germline): MNHNS, SASEGT. CDR3 in DNA: TGTGCCAGCAGTGAATGGGACAGGGTTGACACTGAAGCTTTCTTT. Translation gives CASSEWDRVDTEAFF.

The V gene is TRBV2, the J gene TRBJ1-2; 9 positions match TRBD1. The CDR3 covers 11 residues. Germline V gene sequence: CDR1 SNHLY, CDR2 FYNNEI. The CDR3 DNA reads TGTGCAGTGGACAGGGGCGTTGGCTACACCTTC. Protein: CAVDRGVGYTF.

The rearrangement joins TRBV20-1 to TRBJ2-2; no clear D. V was pared by 3 bases and J by 7 bases, with 6 bases between. The CDR3 is 11 residues long. Germline V gene data show CDR1 as DFQATT and CDR2 as SNEGSKA (reference sequence). Here the CDR3 DNA reads TGCAGTGCTAGTTTGGTCGGGGAGCTGTTTTTT. This translates into CSASLVGELFF.

V and J are TRBV7-3 and TRBJ2-1; a possible D gene is TRBD1 (6 bases). This CDR3 contains 15 residues. The germline CDR1 and CDR2 sequences are SGHTA and FQGTGA. Trimming cost V 4 bases and J 0 bases, with 10 bases left between them. The CDR3 bases are TGTGCCAGCAGCTCCCCAGGGGCCTCCTACAATGAGCAGTTCTTC. It is translated as CASSSPGASYNEQFF. Using reference TRBV7-3 and TRBJ2-1 for the parts outside the CDR3, the full variable domain is GAGVSQTPSNKVTEKGKYVELRCDPISGHTALYWYRQSLGQGPEFLIYFQGTGAADDSGLPNDRFFAVRPEGSVSTLKIQRTERGDSAVYLCASSSPGASYNEQFFGPGTRLTVL.

This rearrangement joins TRBV6-5 to TRBJ2-2, with no clear D. V was pared by 5 bases and J by 3 bases, with 7 bases between. The CDR3 has 13 residues. Germline V gene sequence: CDR1 MNHEY, CDR2 SVGAGI. Here the CDR3 reads CASSTRDTGELFF. CDR3 coding DNA: TGTGCCAGCAGTACCCGGGACACCGGGGAGCTGTTTTTT.

The V gene is TRBV2, the J gene TRBJ1-1; tentative D call: TRBD1 (6 bases). There are 13 residues in the CDR3. CDR1 SNHLY and CDR2 FYNNEI come from the germline V gene. V was clipped by 5 bases and J by 0 bases, with 7 bases between them. The DNA for the CDR3 is TGTGCCAGCAGTAGGGGGGTGAACACTGAAGCTTTCTTT. As protein: CASSRGVNTEAFF. Complete variable domain (other parts from reference TRBV2 and TRBJ1-1): EPEVTQTPSHQVTQMGQEVILRCVPISNHLYFYWYRQILGQKVEFLVSFYNNEISEKSEIFDDQFSVERPDGSNFTLKIRSTKLEDSAMYFCASSRGVNTEAFFGQGTRLTVV.

This clone has just a few counts. One junction end disagrees with the germline gene, perhaps due to a read error. The chain joins TRBV10-1 to TRBJ2-7; 8 positions match TRBD1. The CDR3 spans 20 residues. Germline V gives CDR1 WNHNN, CDR2 SYGVQD (reference sequence). In DNA, the CDR3 is TGCGCCAGCATTGAGCTAAATTTCTGGGACAGGACGATTTTAGGTTACGAGCAGTACTTC. This gives the protein CASIELNFWDRTILGYEQYF.

This chain uses TRBV7-7 with TRBJ2-2; perhaps TRBD2 as D (5 bases). The length of the CDR3 is 16 residues. The V gene's germline CDR1 is SSHAT and CDR2 FNYEAQ (reference sequence). V was pared by 1 base and J by 3 bases, with 12 bases between. This CDR3 reads CASSLGSGSYTGELFF. CDR3 bases: TGTGCCAGCAGCTTAGGTAGTGGGAGTTACACCGGGGAGCTGTTTTTT.

The V gene is TRBV27, the J gene TRBJ1-5; D gene unclear. The CDR3 is 13 amino acids. CDR1 is MNHEY and CDR2 is SMNVEV in the germline V gene (reference sequence). Trimming took 4 bases from V and 4 from J, leaving 8 bases between them. CDR3 protein: CASSSFRNQPQHF. In nucleotides, the CDR3 is TGTGCCAGCAGTTCGTTCAGGAATCAGCCCCAGCATTTT.

The V and J genes are TRBV6-5 and TRBJ1-2, with D uncertain. This CDR3 spans 15 amino acids. Germline values: CDR1 MNHEY, CDR2 SVGAGI. V was clipped by 2 bases and J by 6 bases, with 16 bases between them. The CDR3, as DNA: TGTGCCAGCAGTTACGATCCCACGGGTGTAAATGGCTACACCTTC. It codes for CASSYDPTGVNGYTF.

The chain employs TRBV5-1 and TRBJ1-4, with a weak D call TRBD1 (5 bases). CDR1 is SGHRS and CDR2 is YFSETQ in the germline V gene. Trimming took 1 base from V and 5 from J, leaving 9 bases between them. This CDR3 is built from 14 residues. CDR3 nucleotides: TGCGCCAGCAGCTTGAGCAGGGTAAATGAAAAACTGTTTTTT. It is translated as CASSLSRVNEKLFF.